Each of the 3 T cell receptor beta chains below was sequenced from the same sample in a study of T-cell memory formation after mild COVID-19. TCRdb analysed the 5' RACE reads with MiXCR anew, one entry per CDR3 protein. Counted here are 540,000 or so distinct CDR3 sequences, approximately 20% occurring once; the ten biggest clones make up approximately 12%. The material sequenced was PBMCs or a T cell subset sorted from them (not recorded which). The receptors were gathered from an adult woman who had mild COVID-19 (a few samples of this study predate the infection). Cell type and time point are not known.

This clonotype appeared a few times. The rearrangement links TRBV13 to TRBJ2-5; 7 bases map to TRBD1. The CDR3 runs 13 residues. Germline trimming cut 6 bases from V and 1 base from J; bases unmatched to any gene: 2. Per the germline V gene, CDR1 is PRHDT and CDR2 is FYEKMQ (reference sequence). CDR3 nucleotides: TGTGCCAGCAGGGGGGACAGCCAAGAGACCCAGTACTTC. Encoded protein: CASRGDSQETQYF.

The chain recombines TRBV5-1 with TRBJ1-1, with 9 bases fitting TRBD1. Looked up from germline, CDR1 is SGHRS and CDR2 is YFSETQ. The CDR3 extends over 15 amino acids. V lost 7 bases to trimming and J lost 3 bases; unmatched junction nucleotides: 10. The CDR3 protein is CASVAGTGSYTEAFF. DNA of the CDR3: TGCGCCAGCGTAGCCGGGACAGGGTCTTACACTGAAGCTTTCTTT.

A few counts support this clonotype. The V call is TRBV27, the J call TRBJ2-2; D might be TRBD2 (5 bases). The CDR3 runs 17 residues. Between the trimmed V and J ends, which lost 1 base and 7 bases, there was a span of 19 bases. CDR1 is MNHEY, CDR2 SMNVEV, per germline (reference sequence). The CDR3 DNA sequence: TGTGCCAGCAGTTTATACCCGGGTTCGGGGTACGGCGGGGAGCTGTTTTTT. It encodes CASSLYPGSGYGGELFF.